This T cell receptor beta chain was sequenced during a study of shared clonotypes between healthy human individuals. Findings and caveats of the study: Blood was the only sampled material, and tissue repertoires likely differ. Naive subsets tended to show greater estimated richness than memory subsets.

Germline trimming cut 4 bases from V and 5 bases from J; bases unmatched to any gene: 7. Looked up from germline, CDR1 is SQVTM and CDR2 is ANQGSEA. The CDR3 is 13 amino acids. Genomic DNA of each subset was evenly split across several immunoSEQ plates. Sequenced by immunoSEQ multiplex PCR; TCRdb stores in-frame clones only, minus some. Counted here are millions of clones, 85% to 95% occurring once; the ten biggest clones make up roughly 0.15%. Concerning this clone itself: The antigen is not known.

This TCR derives from a young man in good health. Sequenced: naive CD4+ T cells sorted from blood. This sample's subset: CD45RA+ positively selected. The chain couples TRBV29-1 to TRBJ2-5, with TRBD2 matching over 7 bases. CDR3 DNA: TGCAGCGTTGTAATGAGGGGAGGGGAGACCCAGTACTTC. This gives the protein CSVVMRGGETQYF.